The clone carrying this T cell receptor (beta chain) was picked up a small number of times. The antigen is unknown. PCR involved 60 Vbeta and 13 Jbeta primers. TCRdb's table, derived via immunoSEQ multiplex PCR, lists solely in-frame clones and lacks some. This sample has over 120,000 clones; about 8.9% occur once, and the top ten carry 1.8%. The data were taken from a study of cytomegalovirus exposure and HLA in healthy donors. Study-wide context: A previous analysis identified 95 million to 120 million unique TCR beta sequences derived from 180 million or so T cells.

Donors counted as nominally healthy when sampled, yet unrecorded immune exposures were likely. General study points: TCR beta chains associated with HLA were, in a later analysis, more clonally expanded than equally common others.

Trimming shortened V by 8 bases and J by 0 bases, and 8 bases separated the two germline ends. The germline CDR1 and CDR2 sequences are SNHLY and FYNNEI. This CDR3 is 13 amino acids long. The chain uses TRBV2 and TRBJ1-5, with D perhaps matching TRBD1 (5 bases). The receptor's source is a man aged 50-59 years in good health and CMV-seronegative. Material: PBMCs. CDR3 region: CASCRDSNQPQHF. The CDR3 nucleotides are TGTGCCAGCTGCAGGGATAGCAATCAGCCCCAGCATTTT.